The present entry profiles one T cell receptor (beta chain) with its context. This clonotype was detected ten times or more. This receptor's antigen is unknown. Per-base qualities were not stored, and no clone one base away is much larger. The time point label, read with the paper, signifies: sample taken at primary tumor resection. The donors were some 76 patients from the lung TRACERx cohort who had early-stage, untreated non-small cell lung cancer. Without any cell sorting, TCR sequencing was performed on whole RNA extracted either from tumor and nontumor lung tissue or from cryopreserved PBMC samples. Only patients with enough RNA available from two or more tumor regions were chosen for TCR sequencing. A distance of 16 bases separates the germline ends of V and J, which lose 6 bases and 2 bases respectively. The CDR3, from cysteine to phenylalanine, totals 16 residues. The CDR3 DNA has 48 bases and is translated from base 1. From the germline V gene, CDR1 is SNHLY and CDR2 is FYNNEI.

This specimen comes from a study of spatial heterogeneity in lung cancer (dated by TCRdb to between 2018 and 2020). For the wider study: More beta-chain than alpha-chain transcripts were consistently detected, likely reflecting higher beta-chain transcript abundance. The study linked features of the TCR repertoire to counts of nonsynonymous mutations, which were determined by whole-exome sequencing of tumor tissue. At surgery, both alpha and beta chains were TCR-sequenced in over 200 tumor regions, 63 to 65 matched nontumor lung samples and some 56 PBMC samples. In the raw uncorrected reads, each unique combination of TCR and UMI appeared more than ten times on average. In non-small cell lung cancer, the study made a quantitative comparison of TCR alpha and beta repertoires among multiple tumor regions, matched nontumor lung and blood.

The library was built by means of 5' RACE. The sample was run on a NextSeq 500. The TCR library protocol attached a unique molecular identifier to each TCR cDNA molecule to allow correction of PCR and sequencing errors. Per the authors' processing: TCR identification, UMI-based error correction and CDR3 extraction were performed with Decombinator tools. Expanded TCRs were defined as those above a frequency of 2 per 1,000, corresponding to the top 1% of the tumor frequency distribution. Renyi diversity was computed with the R vegan package after each repertoire had been subsampled 100 times to 5,000 TCRs. CDR3 similarity networks were built from amino acid triplet string-kernel similarity, with CDR3s being connected when pairwise similarity was above 0.82. TCRdb handled the public reads itself, with Q25 trimming in fastp and clone calling in MiXCR, and kept productive beta chains. Every entry covers one CDR3 protein and lists the most common genes and DNA from its rows. These V and J calls rely on TCRdb rather than the paper's analysis. This sample comprises under 25,000 distinct CDR3 sequences, about 5.8% of them detected only once. Approximately 30% of the sample is in the top ten clones.

What the study reported, not specific to this receptor: Confirming at a functional level the hypothesis that regional TCRs recognize regional mutations was considered to require additional single-cell paired TCR alpha and beta sequencing. Ubiquitous expanded tumor TCRs were detected in blood more often at tumor resection than at routine follow-up.

This specimen was PBMCs, taken at surgery. The receptor was derived from a male donor with early-stage non-small cell lung cancer. The rearranged segments are TRBV2 and TRBJ2-2; D gene: possibly TRBD1, on 6 matching bases. CDR3 protein: CASRPRGSLNTGELFF. The DNA is as follows: TGTGCCAGCAGGCCGAGGGGGAGCCTAAACACCGGGGAGCTGTTTTTT.